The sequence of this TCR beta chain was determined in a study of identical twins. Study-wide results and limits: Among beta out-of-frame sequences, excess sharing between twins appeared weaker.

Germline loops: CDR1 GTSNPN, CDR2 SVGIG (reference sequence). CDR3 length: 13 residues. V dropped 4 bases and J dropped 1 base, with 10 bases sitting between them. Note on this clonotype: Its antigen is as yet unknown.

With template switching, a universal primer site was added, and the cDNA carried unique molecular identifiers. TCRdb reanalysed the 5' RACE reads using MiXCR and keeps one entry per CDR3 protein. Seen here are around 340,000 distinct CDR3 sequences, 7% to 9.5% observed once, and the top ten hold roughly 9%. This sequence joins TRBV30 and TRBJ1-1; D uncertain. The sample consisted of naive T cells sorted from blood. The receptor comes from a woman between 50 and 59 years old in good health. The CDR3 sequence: CAWNLVENTEAFF. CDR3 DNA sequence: TGTGCCTGGAATCTGGTGGAGAACACTGAAGCTTTCTTT.